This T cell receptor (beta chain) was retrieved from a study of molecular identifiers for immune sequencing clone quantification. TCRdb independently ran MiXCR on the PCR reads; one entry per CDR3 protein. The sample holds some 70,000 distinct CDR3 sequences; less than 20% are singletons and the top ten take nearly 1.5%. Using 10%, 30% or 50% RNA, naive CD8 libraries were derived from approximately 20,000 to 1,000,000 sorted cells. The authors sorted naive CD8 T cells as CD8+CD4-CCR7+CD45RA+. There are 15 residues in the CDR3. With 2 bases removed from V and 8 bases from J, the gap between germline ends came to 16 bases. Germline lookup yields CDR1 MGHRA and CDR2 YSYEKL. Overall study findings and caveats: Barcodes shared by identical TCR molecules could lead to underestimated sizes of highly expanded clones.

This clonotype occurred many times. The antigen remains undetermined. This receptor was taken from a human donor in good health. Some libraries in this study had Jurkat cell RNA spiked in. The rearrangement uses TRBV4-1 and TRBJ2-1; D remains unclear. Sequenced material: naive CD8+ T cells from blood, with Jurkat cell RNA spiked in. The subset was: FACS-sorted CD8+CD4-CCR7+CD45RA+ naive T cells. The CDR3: CASSQQNLPVYEQFF. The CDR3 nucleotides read TGCGCCAGCAGCCAACAGAACCTTCCAGTCTATGAGCAGTTCTTC.